Below are 31 T cell receptor beta chains sequenced from a single sample in a study of blood T cells in healthy people across ages. Primed by a sample-barcoded 5' primer and a J-beta primer mix, a second PCR proceeded for about 7 to 11 cycles. In TCRdb, the 5' RACE reads were re-called with MiXCR into one record per CDR3 protein. The repertoire holds about 1.6 million distinct CDR3 sequences, with almost 35% as singletons. The sequenced sample was blood. The receptors originated from a woman between 25 and 40 years old in good health.

This chain connects TRBV20-1 to TRBJ1-2; D call uncertain. Trimming removed 0 bases at V and 5 bases at J, with 7 bases between. Germline V gene sequence: CDR1 DFQATT, CDR2 SNEGSKA (reference sequence). The CDR3 is 12 amino acids. Written as DNA, the CDR3 is TGCAGTGCTAGAGACGGGGTATATGGCTACACCTTC. Protein sequence: CSARDGVYGYTF.

The chain carries TRBV20-1 and TRBJ2-1; maybe TRBD2 (5 bases). Germline V gene sequence: CDR1 DFQATT, CDR2 SNEGSKA (reference sequence). Trimming removed 4 bases at V and 5 bases at J, with 9 bases between. This CDR3 is built from 12 residues. The CDR3 DNA sequence: TGCAGTGCTACTCCTAGCCACAATGAGCAGTTCTTC. Its protein is CSATPSHNEQFF.

This chain links TRBV5-1 with TRBJ2-7, with a weak D call TRBD1 (7 bases). This CDR3 is built from 14 residues. Germline V gene data show CDR1 as SGHRS and CDR2 as YFSETQ. The V and J ends lost 2 bases and 5 bases respectively, with 14 bases between them. The CDR3 nucleotides are TGCGCCAGCAGCTTCCCCGGAGGGGGCAACGAGCAGTACTTC. It is translated as CASSFPGGGNEQYF.

The chain employs TRBV15 and TRBJ1-5, with a possible D match to TRBD1 (5 bases). Trimming cost V 1 base and J 1 base, with 11 bases left between them. Germline CDR1 is LNHNV and CDR2 is YYDKDF (reference sequence). The CDR3 length is 16 residues. The CDR3 loop reads CATSRVGGSSNQPQHF. The CDR3 DNA is TGTGCCACCAGCAGAGTTGGGGGTTCGAGCAATCAGCCCCAGCATTTT.

The sample holds a few counts of this clonotype. The J gene is TRBJ2-5, the V gene TRBV7-8, with D maybe TRBD2 (5 bases). The CDR3 spans 13 residues. The V gene's germline CDR1 is SGHVS and CDR2 FQNEAQ. Between the trimmed V and J ends, which lost 4 bases and 11 bases, there was a span of 17 bases. The DNA of the CDR3 is TGTGCCAGCAGCTCTCAGGTGACTTGGGAGCAGTACTTC. Protein sequence: CASSSQVTWEQYF.

V is TRBV30 and J is TRBJ2-6; the D gene is possibly TRBD1 (6 bases). Trimming removed 4 bases at V and 0 bases at J, with 13 bases between. Germline CDR1 and CDR2: GTSNPN and SVGIG (reference sequence). CDR3 size: 16 residues. CDR3 protein: CAWTTTGTSGANVLTF. DNA of the CDR3: TGTGCCTGGACGACGACAGGTACCTCTGGGGCCAACGTCCTGACTTTC.

This clonotype was detected only a few times. V usage is TRBV7-6 and J usage is TRBJ2-1; D remains unclear. Germline loops: CDR1 SGHVS, CDR2 FNYEAQ. This CDR3 has 16 residues. V was trimmed by 1 base and J by 0 bases, leaving 10 bases between them. This chain's CDR3 is CASSLVRVNSYNEQFF. The CDR3 region has the DNA TGTGCCAGCAGCTTAGTACGGGTTAACTCCTACAATGAGCAGTTCTTC.

The chain uses TRBV20-1 and TRBJ1-4; D is unresolved. The CDR3 totals 12 residues. V was clipped by 5 bases and J by 6 bases, with 10 bases between them. CDR1 and CDR2 (germline): DFQATT, SNEGSKA (reference sequence). CDR3 sequence reads: CSAGKGDEKLFF. For the CDR3, the DNA is TGCAGTGCTGGGAAAGGAGATGAAAAACTGTTTTTT.

This chain links TRBV7-8 with TRBJ2-7, with a weak D call TRBD1 (5 bases). Germline lookup yields CDR1 SGHVS and CDR2 FQNEAQ. The CDR3 spans 15 residues. Trimming cost V 2 bases and J 1 base, with 12 bases left between them. The CDR3 region is CASSLQGLLSYEQYF. CDR3 sequence (DNA): TGTGCCAGCAGCTTACAGGGTCTATTATCCTACGAGCAGTACTTC.

The chain combines TRBV20-1 with TRBJ2-3, with TRBD2 matching over 8 bases. Germline trimming cut 2 bases from V and 4 bases from J; bases unmatched to any gene: 5. The germline V gene encodes CDR1 DFQATT and CDR2 SNEGSKA (reference sequence). This CDR3 is built from 14 residues. CDR3 sequence reads: CSARKGAGADTQYF. The DNA of the CDR3 is TGCAGTGCTAGAAAGGGAGCGGGGGCAGATACGCAGTATTTT.

The chain uses TRBV28 and TRBJ2-7; D is undetermined. The CDR3 covers 14 residues. V was trimmed by 5 bases and J by 5 bases, leaving 16 bases between them. Germline V lookup: CDR1 MDHEN, CDR2 SYDVKM. Here the CDR3 reads CASSPDRSEDEQYF. The CDR3 DNA reads TGTGCCAGCAGTCCAGACCGGTCTGAGGACGAGCAGTACTTC.

This clonotype was seen a handful of times. This chain links TRBV5-1 with TRBJ2-7; D possibly corresponds to TRBD2 (5 bases). This CDR3 spans 14 amino acids. Germline CDR1 and CDR2: SGHRS and YFSETQ. V shed 0 bases and J shed 3 bases, with 10 bases lying between them. The CDR3 DNA sequence: TGCGCCAGCAGCTTGGCCCCGGGGATCTACGAGCAGTACTTC. It codes for CASSLAPGIYEQYF.

This clonotype was counted a few times. At one end the junction does not follow the germline gene, possibly because of a read error. The V call is TRBV7-6, the J call TRBJ2-3, with D unresolved. CDR3 length equals 13 residues. From germline, CDR1 is SGHVS and CDR2 FNYEAQ. The CDR3 nucleotides are TGTGCCAGCAGCTTAGCGCGTGCAGATGCGCAGTATTTT. Translated, it gives CASSLARADAQYF.

The rearrangement joins TRBV13 to TRBJ1-1, with no clear D. V dropped 3 bases and J dropped 5 bases, with 16 bases sitting between them. The CDR3 is 15 amino acids. CDR1 and CDR2 from the germline V gene are PRHDT and FYEKMQ (reference sequence). The CDR3 DNA reads as TGTGCCAGCAGCTTTATCCGAGACCAAGAAACTGAAGCTTTCTTT. Amino acid sequence: CASSFIRDQETEAFF.

The gene calls are TRBV7-3 and TRBJ2-5, with TRBD2 matching over 7 bases. The J call could be wrong; TRBJ2-7 is a better fit for the DNA end. The germline gives CDR1 SGHTA, CDR2 FQGTGA. The CDR3 has 17 amino acids. CDR3 DNA: TGTGCCAGCAGCTTAACTACAGGCGGGGGATCCTACGGCGAGCAGTACTTC. Protein: CASSLTTGGGSYGEQYF.

The genes are TRBV4-2 and TRBJ2-3, with TRBD2 matching 9 bases. Germline-derived CDR1 and CDR2 are LGHNA and YNFKEQ. The ends lost 3 bases at V and 5 bases at J; junction bases unmatched: 15. The CDR3 is 18 amino acids. CDR3 residues: CASSQARGAGGLLDTQYF. CDR3 nucleotides: TGTGCCAGCAGCCAGGCGAGGGGGGCGGGGGGGCTTCTAGATACGCAGTATTTT.

V is TRBV7-9 and J is TRBJ1-1; TRBD1 matches 9 bases. The CDR3 has 16 residues. CDR1 and CDR2 (germline): SEHNR, FQNEAQ (reference sequence). Trimming removed 5 bases from V and 1 base from J; junction bases left unmatched: 8. The CDR3 reads CASSHYRGRENTEAFF. As DNA, the CDR3 is TGTGCCAGCAGCCACTACAGGGGGCGCGAGAACACTGAAGCTTTCTTT.

This clonotype has a handful of counts. The V call is TRBV20-1, the J call TRBJ2-7; D remains ambiguous. Between the trimmed V and J ends, which lost 2 bases and 2 bases, there was a span of 13 bases. Germline lookup yields CDR1 DFQATT and CDR2 SNEGSKA (reference sequence). This CDR3 region has 14 residues. This CDR3 reads CSARTSAATYEQYF. In DNA form, the CDR3 reads TGCAGTGCTAGAACATCCGCGGCCACCTACGAGCAGTACTTC.

V gene TRBV7-3 combines with J gene TRBJ1-2; 7 bases align to TRBD1. The length of the CDR3 is 16 residues. V lost 4 bases and J lost 3; bases outside the gene matches: 11. Germline CDR1 is SGHTA and CDR2 is FQGTGA. CDR3 protein: CASSSGGIAFYYGYTF. Written as DNA, the CDR3 is TGTGCCAGCAGCTCAGGGGGGATAGCCTTCTACTATGGCTACACCTTC. The variable domain in full, with the rest retrieved from reference TRBV7-3 and TRBJ1-2, is GAGVSQTPSNKVTEKGKYVELRCDPISGHTALYWYRQSLGQGPEFLIYFQGTGAADDSGLPNDRFFAVRPEGSVSTLKIQRTERGDSAVYLCASSSGGIAFYYGYTFGSGTRLTVV.

This clonotype was observed many times. The chain employs TRBV4-1 and TRBJ2-3, with TRBD2 matching 10 bases. The CDR3 sequence is 15 residues long. Trimming at V came to 0 bases and at J to 9 bases, leaving 6 bases not matched to a gene. Germline V gene data show CDR1 as MGHRA and CDR2 as YSYEKL. CDR3 in DNA: TGCGCCAGCAGCCAAGATCATCAGGGACTAGCGACGCAGTATTTT. This sequence encodes CASSQDHQGLATQYF.

A note on this clonotype: An end of the junction differs from the germline gene, which may be a read error. V gene TRBV6-1 combines with J gene TRBJ2-3; a possible D gene is TRBD1 (6 bases). This CDR3 is 14 amino acids long. Germline-derived CDR1 and CDR2 are MNHNS and SASEGT. Here the CDR3 reads CASSQGLSTVTQYF. The CDR3 coding sequence is TGCGCCAGTTCCCAGGGGCTTAGCACAGTTACGCAGTATTTT.

CDR3 bases: TGCAGTGCTCCCGCGGGGACCCCTGGCTACACCTTC. It encodes CSAPAGTPGYTF. The chain uses TRBV20-1 and TRBJ1-2, with D possibly TRBD1 on 5 matching bases. The germline V and J ends were trimmed by 5 bases and 7 bases, with 14 bases remaining between them. CDR1 is DFQATT and CDR2 is SNEGSKA in the germline V gene (reference sequence). This CDR3 has 12 residues.

This clonotype was detected only a few times. The chain carries TRBV18 and TRBJ2-5, with no clear D. The CDR3 contains 13 residues. V was cut by 2 bases and J by 5 bases, with 9 bases left in between. Looked up from germline, CDR1 is KGHSH and CDR2 is LQKENI. CDR3: CASSPVPQETQYF. DNA of the CDR3: TGTGCCAGCTCACCAGTACCGCAGGAGACCCAGTACTTC.

V and J are TRBV20-1 and TRBJ2-7, with TRBD1 identical over 8 bases. The trim removed 3 bases at V and 3 bases at J, leaving 10 bases unmatched. Per the germline V gene, CDR1 is DFQATT and CDR2 is SNEGSKA (reference sequence). This CDR3 is built from 15 residues. The CDR3 region is CSARLLDREFYEQYF. The CDR3, as DNA: TGCAGTGCTAGGTTACTGGACAGGGAGTTCTACGAGCAGTACTTC.

This rearrangement joins TRBV4-2 to TRBJ2-3; D is possibly TRBD1 (5 bases). The V end was cut by 4 bases, the J end by 3 bases, with 11 bases between. Per the germline V gene, CDR1 is LGHNA and CDR2 is YNFKEQ. This CDR3 has 14 residues. The DNA of the CDR3 is TGTGCCAGCAGCCGAGACAGCCAGACAGATACGCAGTATTTT. Amino acid sequence: CASSRDSQTDTQYF.

The chain's CDR3 is CASSLSSGGSDTQYF. The CDR3 DNA follows: TGTGCCAGCAGCTTGTCTTCGGGAGGGTCAGATACGCAGTATTTT. The rearrangement uses TRBV7-2 and TRBJ2-3; 8 bases agree with TRBD2. Germline V gene sequence: CDR1 SGHTA, CDR2 FQGNSA. Germline trimming cut 3 bases from V and 4 bases from J; bases unmatched to any gene: 6. CDR3 length: 15 residues.

This sequence joins TRBV6-1 and TRBJ1-1, with unresolved D. V was clipped by 7 bases and J by 5 bases, with 11 bases between them. This CDR3 is built from 12 residues. Germline V gene data show CDR1 as MNHNS and CDR2 as SASEGT. CDR3 sequence reads: CASNIGWTEAFF. CDR3 sequence (DNA): TGTGCCAGCAACATCGGGTGGACTGAAGCTTTCTTT.

The V call is TRBV4-1, the J call TRBJ2-7; 7 nucleotides line up with TRBD1. Germline values: CDR1 MGHRA, CDR2 YSYEKL. The CDR3 totals 19 residues. The V gene end was trimmed by 2 bases and the J gene end by 7 bases; junction bases not matched to a gene: 23. The CDR3 here is CASSQRVGPTRTGDNEQYF. The CDR3 nucleotides are TGCGCCAGCAGCCAACGAGTAGGGCCCACCAGGACAGGTGACAATGAGCAGTACTTC.

There are a few counts of this clonotype. V gene TRBV15 combines with J gene TRBJ2-5; D is undetermined. Trimming cost V 0 bases and J 3 bases, with 14 bases left between them. CDR1 and CDR2 from the germline V gene are LNHNV and YYDKDF (reference sequence). The CDR3 is 16 residues long. The CDR3 here is CATSREERTLKETQYF. CDR3 nucleotides: TGTGCCACCAGCAGAGAGGAGAGGACGCTCAAAGAGACCCAGTACTTC.

V gene TRBV6-1 combines with J gene TRBJ1-1; D is ambiguous. Germline CDR1 MNHNS, CDR2 SASEGT. The CDR3 consists of 15 residues. Trimming pared 2 bases from V and 4 bases from J, leaving 14 bases between. The CDR3 sequence is CASSEFPPPGTEAFF. CDR3 DNA sequence: TGTGCCAGCAGTGAATTTCCTCCACCGGGCACTGAAGCTTTCTTT.

This clonotype was seen a handful of times. The V gene is TRBV6-6, the J gene TRBJ2-7; perhaps D is TRBD1 or TRBD2 (5 bases each). This CDR3 comprises 16 residues. V lost 1 base, J lost 5 bases, and 18 bases lay in between. Germline CDR1 MNHNY, CDR2 SVGAGI (reference sequence). CDR3 in amino acids: CASSYFPGTLEHEQYF. The CDR3 bases are TGTGCCAGCAGTTACTTCCCCGGGACCCTGGAACACGAGCAGTACTTC.